This T cell receptor (beta chain) was captured by sequencing in a study of early T cells in non-severe SARS-CoV-2 infection. About the research overall: With bulk RNA from unsorted whole blood as input, sequencing yielded unpaired chains. Study results and limitations: Database matching using VDJdb favored anti-spike CD8 responses, with private and CD4 specificities left missing.

This clonotype has just a few counts. The antigen is unknown. cDNA molecules, individually, were tagged with unique molecular identifiers. Each CDR3 protein gets one entry after TCRdb re-called the 5' RACE reads with MiXCR. The data contain about 52,000 distinct CDR3 sequences, 9.5% to 12% of them singletons. The CDR3 has 13 amino acids. V shed 5 bases and J shed 8 bases, with 15 bases lying between them. Per germline, CDR1 SGHTA and CDR2 FQGNSA. Sequenced sample: whole blood. This chain connects TRBV7-2 to TRBJ1-2; D is perhaps TRBD1 (6 bases). This clonotype was obtained from an adult who was a healthcare worker with PCR-confirmed SARS-CoV-2 infection or an uninfected control (not recorded which). CDR3 bases: TGTGCCAGCAGCCCGAGCGGGGGGCAAGGCTACACCTTC. Translated: CASSPSGGQGYTF.